This T cell receptor (beta chain) derives from a study of early T cells in non-severe SARS-CoV-2 infection. Study at large: Sequencing was performed on bulk RNA from unsorted whole blood, leaving chains unpaired.

Attachment of unique molecular identifiers was made to individual cDNA molecules. Via MiXCR, TCRdb re-called the 5' RACE reads, giving one row per CDR3 protein. The sample lists tens of thousands of distinct CDR3 sequences, approximately 11% occurring once. At least ten counts were recorded for this clonotype. Germline CDR1 reads LNHDA; CDR2 reads SQIVND (reference sequence). Trimming removed 6 bases at V and 6 bases at J, with 17 bases between. The CDR3 totals 14 residues. Material for sequencing was whole blood. The clonotype originates from an adult who was a healthcare worker with PCR-confirmed SARS-CoV-2 infection or an uninfected control (not recorded which). The rearrangement joins TRBV19 to TRBJ1-1, with no clear D. The CDR3 nucleotides are TGTGCCAGTAGAAATCGTCTGGTGGTCGCTGAAGCTTTCTTT. As protein: CASRNRLVVAEAFF.